The 26 T cell receptor beta chains in this list originate from one sample, sequenced in a study of shared clonotypes between healthy human individuals. The assay was immunoSEQ multiplex PCR, and TCRdb's table has in-frame clones only and misses some. This table has about 300,000 clones, around 72% appearing once. The source material was memory CD4+ T cells sorted from blood. Subset in this sample: CD45RA-negative fraction. Receptors were obtained from a man younger than 40 in good health.

The chain couples TRBV7-6 to TRBJ2-5, with unresolved D. From germline, CDR1 is SGHVS and CDR2 FNYEAQ. CDR3 size: 12 residues. V lost 1 base and J lost 2, with 2 bases in between. The CDR3 is CASSLGQETQYF. CDR3 DNA sequence: TGTGCCAGCAGCTTAGGTCAAGAGACCCAGTACTTC.

The chain joins TRBV10-3 to TRBJ1-3; the D is unclear. The germline CDR1 and CDR2 sequences are ENHRY and SYGVKD. Trimming took 0 bases from V and 0 from J, leaving 9 bases between them. The CDR3 sequence is 16 residues long. CDR3 sequence reads: CAISESSRISGNTIYF. DNA for the CDR3: TGTGCCATCAGTGAGTCTTCGAGAATCTCTGGAAACACCATATATTTT.

V and J are TRBV2 and TRBJ1-4, with no clear D. This CDR3 has 15 amino acids. Germline CDR1 and CDR2: SNHLY and FYNNEI. The V and J ends lost 6 bases and 4 bases respectively, with 15 bases between them. The CDR3 bases are TGTGCCAGCAGCCTCCTGGGAGGAGGTAATGAAAAACTGTTTTTT. Protein sequence: CASSLLGGGNEKLFF.

Only a few counts were recorded for this clone. The rearrangement links TRBV30 to TRBJ1-5; 10 nucleotides line up with TRBD1. After removal of 1 base from V and 0 bases from J, the junction contained 6 bases not matched to a gene. This CDR3 is built from 17 residues. CDR1 and CDR2 (germline): GTSNPN, SVGIG (reference sequence). DNA for the CDR3: TGTGCCTGGAGTGGGGGACAGGGGCAATATAGCAATCAGCCCCAGCATTTT. Translation gives CAWSGGQGQYSNQPQHF.

The chain has TRBV28 and TRBJ1-5, with D hard to call. CDR1 and CDR2 (germline): MDHEN, SYDVKM. V was trimmed by 4 bases and J by 4 bases, leaving 26 bases between them. The CDR3 consists of 19 residues. In nucleotides, the CDR3 is TGTGCCAGCAGTTCACTTGCACTCCCTTACCCGGGGAAGAATCAGCCCCAGCATTTT. It codes for CASSSLALPYPGKNQPQHF.

V gene TRBV19 combines with J gene TRBJ2-1; TRBD2 matches at 7 bases. The CDR3 extends over 17 amino acids. Germline assignment: CDR1 LNHDA and CDR2 SQIVND (reference sequence). V gave up 5 bases and J gave up 6 bases; unmatched junction bases: 16. CDR3 in amino acids: CASSWRLAGAITNEQFF. Here the CDR3 DNA reads TGTGCCAGTAGTTGGAGACTAGCAGGTGCCATTACCAATGAGCAGTTCTTC.

There are many counts of this clone. The chain joins TRBV27 to TRBJ2-7; 10 bases align to TRBD1. The trim removed 3 bases at V and 5 bases at J, leaving 7 bases unmatched. Germline CDR1 reads MNHEY; CDR2 reads SMNVEV (reference sequence). The CDR3 totals 15 residues. The CDR3 is CASSFRQGAIDEQYF. In nucleotides, the CDR3 is TGTGCCAGCAGTTTCCGACAGGGGGCGATCGACGAGCAGTACTTC.

This clone was seen a few times. The chain has TRBV6-5 and TRBJ2-5, with D perhaps matching TRBD1 or TRBD2 (7 bases each). This CDR3 has 14 residues. The germline V gene encodes CDR1 MNHEY and CDR2 SVGAGI. Between the trimmed V and J ends, which lost 6 bases and 7 bases, there was a span of 18 bases. CDR3 sequence reads: CASSPTGRGGTQYF. DNA of the CDR3: TGTGCCAGCAGCCCCACAGGCAGGGGGGGGACCCAGTACTTC.

V usage is TRBV25-1 and J usage is TRBJ2-7, with 9 nucleotides matching TRBD2. This CDR3 contains 15 residues. V dropped 4 bases and J dropped 2; count of bases not matched to a gene: 6. CDR1 and CDR2 from the germline V gene are MGHDK and SYGVNS. DNA for the CDR3: TGTGCCAGCAGTGTCAGGTCTAGCGGGACCTACGAGCAGTACTTC. This encodes CASSVRSSGTYEQYF.

The chain employs TRBV2 and TRBJ1-1; tentative D call: TRBD1 (5 bases). V lost 10 bases and J lost 0, with 12 bases in between. This CDR3 has 13 amino acids. CDR1 and CDR2 from the germline V gene are SNHLY and FYNNEI. The CDR3 DNA is TGTGCCACAGAGACAGCGGTGAACACTGAAGCTTTCTTT. Translation: CATETAVNTEAFF.

The chain combines TRBV7-3 with TRBJ2-4; TRBD2 might be the D (5 bases). Between the trimmed V and J ends, which lost 3 bases and 9 bases, there was a span of 9 bases. The CDR3 contains 12 residues. Germline CDR1 and CDR2: SGHTA and FQGTGA. CDR3 coding DNA: TGTGCCAGCAGCTTGGGCGAGGGCATTCAGTACTTC. This codes for CASSLGEGIQYF. The full variable domain, rest sourced from reference TRBV7-3 and TRBJ2-4, is GAGVSQTPSNKVTEKGKYVELRCDPISGHTALYWYRQSLGQGPEFLIYFQGTGAADDSGLPNDRFFAVRPEGSVSTLKIQRTERGDSAVYLCASSLGEGIQYFGAGTRLSVL.

The J gene is TRBJ2-2, the V gene TRBV19, with D unresolved. The CDR3 is 15 residues long. V gave up 4 bases and J gave up 4 bases, with 13 bases separating them. In germline, CDR1 is LNHDA, CDR2 SQIVND (reference sequence). The CDR3 coding sequence is TGTGCCAGTAGTAATGGGCGTTTAATCACCGGGGAGCTGTTTTTT. Translation: CASSNGRLITGELFF.

The V gene is TRBV5-1, the J gene TRBJ1-4; TRBD1 might be the D (5 bases). This CDR3 has 15 residues. Germline V CDR1 and CDR2: SGHRS, YFSETQ. Between the trimmed V and J ends, which lost 4 bases and 8 bases, there was a span of 18 bases. The CDR3, as DNA: TGCGCCAGCAGCAGGACCTCAGGGTCGTACGAAAAACTGTTTTTT. It yields the protein CASSRTSGSYEKLFF.

This chain connects TRBV19 to TRBJ2-2; 7 bases map to TRBD2. CDR3 length: 15 residues. V shed 7 bases and J 2 bases; nucleotides not matched to a gene: 7. Germline CDR1 LNHDA, CDR2 SQIVND (reference sequence). CDR3: CASTQGGRNTGELFF. The CDR3 DNA reads TGTGCCAGTACGCAGGGCGGGAGAAACACCGGGGAGCTGTTTTTT.

The chain carries TRBV7-9 and TRBJ2-5; D remains ambiguous. The CDR3 runs to 12 residues. Trimming took off 1 base at V and 5 bases at J, with 5 bases between the two ends. Germline assignment: CDR1 SEHNR and CDR2 FQNEAQ (reference sequence). The CDR3 sequence is CASSLVSETQYF. CDR3 DNA sequence: TGTGCCAGCAGCTTAGTCTCGGAGACCCAGTACTTC.

This clone appeared a single time. Possible read error: a much larger clone is one base away. The chain combines TRBV7-2 with TRBJ2-3; 11 bases agree with TRBD2. CDR3 length equals 14 residues. Per germline, CDR1 SGHTA and CDR2 FQGNSA. The CDR3 bases are TGTGCCAACAGCTTAGGGACTAGCGGATCTACGCAGTATTTT. Translating gives CANSLGTSGSTQYF. The variable domain in full, with the rest retrieved from reference TRBV7-2 and TRBJ2-3, is GAGVSQSPSNKVTEKGKDVELRCDPISGHTALYWYRQSLGQGLEFLIYFQGNSAPDKSGLPSDRFSAERTGGSVSTLTIQRTQQEDSAVYLCANSLGTSGSTQYFGPGTRLTVL.

This rearrangement joins TRBV2 to TRBJ1-3; D unresolved. V was pared by 5 bases and J by 0 bases, with 11 bases between. Germline V gene data show CDR1 as SNHLY and CDR2 as FYNNEI. The CDR3 runs to 15 residues. In DNA form, the CDR3 reads TGTGCCAGCAGTTTTGCAGCGGCCTCTGGAAACACCATATATTTT. Protein: CASSFAAASGNTIYF.

CDR3 amino acids: CASSQILQETQYF. The CDR3 DNA reads as TGCGCCAGCAGCCAAATACTTCAAGAGACCCAGTACTTC. The chain uses TRBV4-1 and TRBJ2-5; unclear D gene. CDR1 and CDR2 from the germline V gene are MGHRA and YSYEKL. V lost 2 bases and J 2 bases, leaving 6 bases between the germline ends. The CDR3 consists of 13 residues.

The chain couples TRBV15 to TRBJ2-5; 12 bases line up with TRBD2. This CDR3 spans 15 amino acids. V lost 1 base, J lost 5 bases, and 2 bases stayed unmatched. Looked up from germline, CDR1 is LNHNV and CDR2 is YYDKDF (reference sequence). DNA of the CDR3: TGTGCCACCAGCAGAGGACTAGCGGGAGACGAGACCCAGTACTTC. Translation: CATSRGLAGDETQYF.

The V and J genes are TRBV5-4 and TRBJ1-3, with no clear D. Between the trimmed V and J ends, which lost 0 bases and 2 bases, there was a span of 6 bases. The length of the CDR3 is 14 residues. CDR1 and CDR2 (germline): SGHNT, YYREEE (reference sequence). The CDR3 region has the DNA TGTGCCAGCAGCTTGGACAGAGCTGGAAACACCATATATTTT. Residues: CASSLDRAGNTIYF.

The J gene is TRBJ2-2, the V gene TRBV10-3; 9 nucleotides agree with TRBD2. Germline loops: CDR1 ENHRY, CDR2 SYGVKD. The CDR3 sequence is 16 residues long. V lost 7 bases to trimming and J lost 3 bases; unmatched junction nucleotides: 9. The CDR3 region is CAIKGRAGGHTGELFF. The CDR3 DNA follows: TGTGCCATCAAGGGGCGAGCGGGAGGACACACCGGGGAGCTGTTTTTT.

V is TRBV9 and J is TRBJ2-3; D is possibly TRBD2 (5 bases). In germline, CDR1 is SGDLS, CDR2 YYNGEE. V gave up 4 bases and J gave up 8 bases, with 20 bases separating them. This CDR3 has 15 residues. The CDR3 loop reads CASSTTSDSRVTQYF. The CDR3 bases are TGTGCCAGCAGCACTACCTCGGACTCGCGTGTTACGCAGTATTTT.

The V and J genes are TRBV18 and TRBJ2-1; D ambiguous. The CDR3 has 19 amino acids. Between the trimmed V and J ends, which lost 1 base and 4 bases, there was a span of 23 bases. Germline CDR1 reads KGHSH; CDR2 reads LQKENI. CDR3 amino acids: CASSPREQTPLTLYNEQFF. The CDR3 region has the DNA TGTGCCAGCTCACCACGGGAACAGACTCCCCTCACTCTTTACAATGAGCAGTTCTTC.

CDR3 bases: TGTGCCAGCAGTACTACAGGGGGCGACGGAAACACCATATATTTT. Translation: CASSTTGGDGNTIYF. This rearrangement joins TRBV6-6 to TRBJ1-3; 9 bases are shared with TRBD1. Per the germline V gene, CDR1 is MNHNY and CDR2 is SVGAGI (reference sequence). This CDR3 is built from 15 residues. Trimming removed 5 bases from V and 4 bases from J; junction bases left unmatched: 6.

The chain carries TRBV18 and TRBJ2-7, with 12 bases identical to TRBD2. Looked up from germline, CDR1 is KGHSH and CDR2 is LQKENI. The CDR3 is made up of 20 amino acids. Trimming at V came to 2 bases and at J to 2 bases, leaving 16 bases not matched to a gene. The CDR3 protein is CASSPSRTSGTLSITYEQYF. CDR3 nucleotide sequence: TGTGCCAGCTCACCATCGAGGACTAGCGGGACCCTCTCTATTACCTACGAGCAGTACTTC. The complete variable domain, with remaining parts taken from reference TRBV18 and TRBJ2-7, reads NAGVMQNPRHLVRRRGQEARLRCSPMKGHSHVYWYRQLPEEGLKFMVYLQKENIIDESGMPKERFSAEFPKEGPSILRIQQVVRGDSAAYFCASSPSRTSGTLSITYEQYFGPGTRLTVT.

V and J are TRBV7-2 and TRBJ2-1; D is unresolved. The V end lost 5 bases, the J end lost 0 bases, and 8 bases lay between the germline ends. CDR1 SGHTA and CDR2 FQGNSA come from the germline V gene. This CDR3 is 14 amino acids long. CDR3 protein: CASSPTSSYNEQFF. As DNA, the CDR3 is TGTGCCAGCAGCCCGACGAGCTCCTACAATGAGCAGTTCTTC.